Listed below are T cell receptor beta chains from one sample, sequenced in a study of cytomegalovirus exposure and HLA in healthy donors. The repertoire was sequenced with immunoSEQ multiplex PCR; TCRdb's copy has only in-frame clones and lacks some. The sample includes about 110,000 clones, approximately 80% seen only once; the top ten take around 0.9%. The specimen was PBMCs. These receptors all come from a woman in her 30s in good health and CMV-seronegative. Both conserved end residues are part of each CDR3. The D gene is left open where the match is weak. The size entry is marked missing in some rows and otherwise reads once, few, many or a size class.

abundance	v_gene	len	d_gene	j_gene	CDR3nt	CDR3aa
-	TRBV29-1	17	-	TRBJ1-4	TGCAGCGTTGTGGACAGCCAATATTCTGCAACTAATGAAAAACTGTTTTTT	CSVVDSQYSATNEKLFF
-	TRBV15	15	-	TRBJ2-7	TGTGCCACCAGCAGAGATCGACTTCTATCCTACGAGCAGTACTTC	CATSRDRLLSYEQYF
-	TRBV29-1	14	-	TRBJ1-1	TGCAGCGTTAGTTTTCCGGGACACATCACTGAAGCTTTCTTT	CSVSFPGHITEAFF
few	TRBV2	16	TRBD1	TRBJ2-5	TGTGCCAGCAGTGAAAACCCTGGGACAGGGTGGGAGACCCAGTACTTC	CASSENPGTGWETQYF
few	TRBV5-1	15	-	TRBJ2-1	TGCGCCAGCAGCTTGGAACGGAGCTCCTACAATGAGCAGTTCTTC	CASSLERSSYNEQFF
-	TRBV28	12	-	TRBJ2-7	TGTGCCAGCAAAGGGAGTAGGTACGAGCAGTACTTC	CASKGSRYEQYF
-	TRBV6-1	13	TRBD1	TRBJ1-2	TGTGCCAGCAGAACTGACAGGGCCACTGGCTACACCTTC	CASRTDRATGYTF
-	TRBV9	22	-	TRBJ2-6	TGTGCCAGCACCGTGGGGGCAGGCGATAAGCAAGAGAGGGCAAGAGGGGCCAACGTCCTGACTTTC	CASTVGAGDKQERARGANVLTF
-	TRBV7-9	13	-	TRBJ2-1	TGTGCCAGCCGGCCCTCAGGGTTGGGTGAGCAGTTCTTC	CASRPSGLGEQFF
few	TRBV20-1	10	-	TRBJ1-2	TGCAGTGCCGCTAACTATGGCTACACCTTC	CSAANYGYTF
-	TRBV18	14	-	TRBJ1-1	TGTGCCAGCTCAGCTCAAACAGTTAACACTGAAGCTTTCTTT	CASSAQTVNTEAFF
-	TRBV4-1	15	TRBD1	TRBJ2-5	TGCGCCAGCAGCCAAGGGACAGGGACTCAAGAGACCCAGTACTTC	CASSQGTGTQETQYF
-	TRBV27	11	-	TRBJ1-1	TGTGCCAGCAGTTTTAGGAGTGAAGCTTTCTTT	CASSFRSEAFF
-	TRBV5-1	15	TRBD2	TRBJ2-7	TGCGCCAGCAGCTTGGGGGCGGGAGCTCCCCACGAGCAGTACTTC	CASSLGAGAPHEQYF
-	TRBV5-1	12	-	TRBJ2-7	TGCGCCAGCAGCCGCGGGGACAGCGAAAAGTACTTC	CASSRGDSEKYF
-	TRBV19	12	-	TRBJ1-1	TGTGCCAGCGGGGGGACGGCGACTGAAGCTTTCTTT	CASGGTATEAFF
-	TRBV7-2	15	-	TRBJ2-5	TGTGCCAGCAGCTTATTTACACTAGGCGGAGAGACCCAGTACTTC	CASSLFTLGGETQYF
few	TRBV18	13	-	TRBJ1-1	TGTGCCAGCTCGACAGGTTTGAACACTGAAGCTTTCTTT	CASSTGLNTEAFF
-	TRBV10-3	14	TRBD1	TRBJ1-4	TGTGCCATCAGCCCGGGACAGGGAGATGAAAAACTGTTTTTT	CAISPGQGDEKLFF
-	TRBV10-3	15	-	TRBJ1-1	TGTGCCATCAGTGAGTCATCCGGACAGAACACTGAAGCTTTCTTT	CAISESSGQNTEAFF
-	TRBV9	14	-	TRBJ2-7	TGTGCCAGCAGCGTATCGGACTTGAACCACGAGCAGTACTTC	CASSVSDLNHEQYF
few	TRBV11-2	14	-	TRBJ1-1	TGTGCCAGCAGCTTAAGCGGGGGGAGGACTGAAGCTTTCTTT	CASSLSGGRTEAFF
-	TRBV11-3	13	-	TRBJ1-2	TGTGCCAGCAGCGTGGACTGGGCGCAGGGCTACACCTTC	CASSVDWAQGYTF
-	TRBV19	13	-	TRBJ1-1	TGTGCCAGTATGGACAGCATGAACACTGAAGCTTTCTTT	CASMDSMNTEAFF
-	TRBV7-9	14	TRBD1	TRBJ1-4	TGTGCCAGCAGCCCCGACAGGGGTAGTGAAAAACTGTTTTTT	CASSPDRGSEKLFF
-	TRBV4-1	18	TRBD1	TRBJ2-2	TGCGCCAGCAGCCAAGAAAACCCCGGGACAGCGAACACCGGGGAGCTGTTTTTT	CASSQENPGTANTGELFF
-	TRBV2	12	-	TRBJ1-5	TGTGCCAGCAGTGACCTCAATCAGCCCCAGCATTTT	CASSDLNQPQHF
-	TRBV27	16	-	TRBJ1-2	TGTGCCAGCATGCGGGCCCTACTACCGGGGAGCTATGGCTACACCTTC	CASMRALLPGSYGYTF
-	TRBV5-5	13	-	TRBJ2-7	TGTGCCAGCAGCTTGGTGGCAGTCTACGAGCAGTACTTC	CASSLVAVYEQYF
-	TRBV6-1	15	TRBD1	TRBJ1-5	TGTGCCAGCATTAGGGGACAGAGAAGCAATCAGCCCCAGCATTTT	CASIRGQRSNQPQHF
-	TRBV5-6	13	TRBD2	TRBJ2-1	TGTGCCAGCAGCTTGCCGCCCGGGACTACCCAGTTCTTC	CASSLPPGTTQFF
-	TRBV28	12	-	TRBJ1-2	TGTGCCAGCAGTGTTGACAGCCGGGGCTACACCTTC	CASSVDSRGYTF
-	TRBV15	15	-	TRBJ1-4	TGTGCCACCAGCAGAGACCCGGGAATTCGAGAAAAACTGTTTTTT	CATSRDPGIREKLFF
-	TRBV7-2	14	-	TRBJ1-1	TGTGCCAGCAGCTCTAACATGAGGAAGACTGAAGCTTTCTTT	CASSSNMRKTEAFF
-	TRBV29-1	12	TRBD2	TRBJ2-7	TGCAGCGTTAAGACTAGCGAATACGAGCAGTACTTC	CSVKTSEYEQYF
-	TRBV19	15	-	TRBJ1-5	TGTGCCAGTATCCTCAGAGGGCAATCCAATCAGCCCCAGCATTTT	CASILRGQSNQPQHF
-	TRBV2	16	TRBD2	TRBJ2-3	TGTGCCAGCAGTGATCTAGGACTAGTTATTGGAGATACGCAGTATTTT	CASSDLGLVIGDTQYF
few	TRBV7-8	13	-	TRBJ2-7	TGTGCCAGCAGTCTTAGCGGATCCTACGAGCAGTACTTC	CASSLSGSYEQYF
-	TRBV29-1	12	-	TRBJ1-1	TGCAGCATGGGACATCCAGAGGGTGAAGCTTTCTTT	CSMGHPEGEAFF
-	TRBV29-1	12	-	TRBJ1-2	TGCAGCGGGGACACAGGGAGCTATGGCTACACCTTC	CSGDTGSYGYTF
-	TRBV6-5	11	-	TRBJ2-3	TGTGCCAGCAGTTACCTAGATACGCAGTATTTT	CASSYLDTQYF
-	TRBV4-3	16	-	TRBJ1-3	TGCGCCAGCAGCCAATATCAGGGGATAACTGGAAACACCATATATTTT	CASSQYQGITGNTIYF
few	TRBV15	16	TRBD2	TRBJ2-3	TGTGCCACCAGTACAACTAGCGGCCTACGCACAGATACGCAGTATTTT	CATSTTSGLRTDTQYF
-	TRBV7-9	13	-	TRBJ1-2	TGTGCCAGCAGGAGCGGGAATCACTATGGCTACACCTTC	CASRSGNHYGYTF
-	TRBV15	16	TRBD1	TRBJ2-7	TGTGCCACCAGCCCGCAGACCCGGGACAGCCCCTACGAGCAGTACTTC	CATSPQTRDSPYEQYF
-	TRBV27	16	TRBD1	TRBJ1-6	TGTGCCAGCAGTTTACCAGGACAGGGTTATAATTCACCCCTCCACTTT	CASSLPGQGYNSPLHF
-	TRBV30	16	TRBD2	TRBJ2-1	TGTGCCTGGAGTACGGCGGGGGGCCTCGTTTACAATGAGCAGTTCTTC	CAWSTAGGLVYNEQFF
once	TRBV6-1	15	-	TRBJ1-5	TGTGCCAGCAGTGAATTCACCATCAGAAATCAGCCCCAGCATTTT	CASSEFTIRNQPQHF
-	TRBV5-4	12	-	TRBJ1-1	TGTGCCAGCAGCTTCGGGAACACTGAAGCTTTCTTT	CASSFGNTEAFF
few	TRBV25-1	14	-	TRBJ1-5	TGTGCCAGCAGTAGACAGGACATGCATCAGCCCCAGCATTTT	CASSRQDMHQPQHF
-	TRBV5-1	14	-	TRBJ2-1	TGCGCCAGCAGCTTGGGTAGCGCACACAATGAGCAGTTCTTC	CASSLGSAHNEQFF
-	TRBV4-2	18	TRBD1	TRBJ1-1	TGTGCCAGCAGCCAAGAGTATTACGGGGGACAGGGGAATACTGAAGCTTTCTTT	CASSQEYYGGQGNTEAFF
once	TRBV6-5	15	-	TRBJ2-3	TGTGCCAGCAGTTACTCCGGGACTGGCACAGATACGCAGTATTTT	CASSYSGTGTDTQYF
-	TRBV5-1	15	-	TRBJ1-2	TGCGCCAGCAGCTTGAGGGCCAGGGCCGACTATGGCTACACCTTC	CASSLRARADYGYTF